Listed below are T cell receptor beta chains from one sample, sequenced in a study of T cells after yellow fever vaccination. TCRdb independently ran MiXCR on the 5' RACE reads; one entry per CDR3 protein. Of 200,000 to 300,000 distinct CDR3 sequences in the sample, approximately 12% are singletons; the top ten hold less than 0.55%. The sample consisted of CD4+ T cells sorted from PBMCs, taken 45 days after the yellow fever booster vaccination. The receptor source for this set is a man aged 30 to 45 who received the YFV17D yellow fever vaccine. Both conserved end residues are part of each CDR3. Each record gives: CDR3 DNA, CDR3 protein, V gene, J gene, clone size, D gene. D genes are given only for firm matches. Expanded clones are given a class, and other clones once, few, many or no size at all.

DNA: TGTGCCAGCAGCCCGCAATGGGGGGACAGGGGGCTTCTCTACAATGAGCAGTTCTTC
CDR3: CASSPQWGDRGLLYNEQFF
V: TRBV4-2
J: TRBJ2-1
size: few
D: TRBD1

DNA: TGCAGTTTGGCAGCGGGAGCTCAAGAGACCCAGTACTTC
CDR3: CSLAAGAQETQYF
V: TRBV20-1
J: TRBJ2-5
size: -
D: TRBD2

DNA: TGTGCCAGCAGCCCGGGACAGGGTCATGGTGAGCAGTTCTTC
CDR3: CASSPGQGHGEQFF
V: TRBV5-6
J: TRBJ2-1
size: -
D: TRBD1

DNA: TGCAGTGCTAGAGAGGGTAGTCAGCCCCAGCATTTT
CDR3: CSAREGSQPQHF
V: TRBV20-1
J: TRBJ1-5
size: -
D: -

DNA: TGCGCCAGCAGCCCGGGGGCAGGATCCTACAATGAGCAGTTCTTC
CDR3: CASSPGAGSYNEQFF
V: TRBV5-1
J: TRBJ2-1
size: few
D: -

DNA: TGCGCCAGCAGCCAAGCCGGGACAGTATCGTCAGAGACCCAGTACTTC
CDR3: CASSQAGTVSSETQYF
V: TRBV4-3
J: TRBJ2-5
size: -
D: TRBD1

DNA: TGTGCCAGCAGCCAAATCAGCACAGATACGCAGTATTTT
CDR3: CASSQISTDTQYF
V: TRBV9
J: TRBJ2-3
size: -
D: -

DNA: TGCAGTGGGGGCGGGGGCATGAACACTGAAGCTTTCTTT
CDR3: CSGGGGMNTEAFF
V: TRBV20-1
J: TRBJ1-1
size: few
D: -

DNA: TGTGCCAGCAGTTTGTACGGGAGGATTGACAATGAGCAGTTCTTC
CDR3: CASSLYGRIDNEQFF
V: TRBV12-3/TRBV12-4
J: TRBJ2-1
size: -
D: TRBD2

DNA: TGTGCCACCAGCAGTAAGCGAGACGGGACAGATACGCAGTATTTT
CDR3: CATSSKRDGTDTQYF
V: TRBV15
J: TRBJ2-3
size: few
D: -

DNA: TGTGCCACCAGTGATTGGGGACTAGCGGGAGCCCTTGAGCAGTTCTTC
CDR3: CATSDWGLAGALEQFF
V: TRBV24-1
J: TRBJ2-1
size: -
D: TRBD2

DNA: TGTGCCAGCAGCGAACAGTTCGGGGAGCTGTTTTTT
CDR3: CASSEQFGELFF
V: TRBV12-3/TRBV12-4
J: TRBJ2-2
size: few
D: -

DNA: TGCAGTGCTAGGGGACAGCTACAAGAGACCCAGTACTTC
CDR3: CSARGQLQETQYF
V: TRBV20-1
J: TRBJ2-5
size: many
D: TRBD1

DNA: TGTGCCAGCAGCTCAAAGTCGGGACTTCTGGAGACCCAGTACTTC
CDR3: CASSSKSGLLETQYF
V: TRBV11-1
J: TRBJ2-5
size: -
D: -

DNA: TGTGCCAGCTCTCCCGGGACAGGGTACGGTGAGCAGTTCTTC
CDR3: CASSPGTGYGEQFF
V: TRBV18
J: TRBJ2-1
size: once
D: TRBD1

DNA: TGCGCCAGCAGCTTGGTGGCGGGAGTCTATGAGCAGTTCTTC
CDR3: CASSLVAGVYEQFF
V: TRBV5-1
J: TRBJ2-1
size: -
D: TRBD2

DNA: TGTGCCAGCAGCTTAAGGCGGATAGACAATGAGCAGTTCTTC
CDR3: CASSLRRIDNEQFF
V: TRBV7-2
J: TRBJ2-1
size: -
D: -

DNA: TGCAGTGCTAGAGATGCTCTTCTAGCCAAAAACATTCAGTACTTC
CDR3: CSARDALLAKNIQYF
V: TRBV20-1
J: TRBJ2-4
size: few
D: -

DNA: TGTGCCACCAGCAGAGGCGGGGCAGGGGCCAACGTCCTGACTTTC
CDR3: CATSRGGAGANVLTF
V: TRBV15
J: TRBJ2-6
size: -
D: -

DNA: TGTGCCAGCAGTTTACTATCGCACATTCAGTACTTC
CDR3: CASSLLSHIQYF
V: TRBV28
J: TRBJ2-4
size: few
D: -

DNA: TGTGCCAGCAGTCGGGACAGGGGAGCTGGAAACACCATATATTTT
CDR3: CASSRDRGAGNTIYF
V: TRBV5-8
J: TRBJ1-3
size: few
D: TRBD1

DNA: TGTGCCAGCTCACCAAGGTATGGTGAGCAGTTCTTC
CDR3: CASSPRYGEQFF
V: TRBV18
J: TRBJ2-1
size: -
D: -

DNA: TGTGCCAGCAGCTTAGATTTGGAGAGGTTAACAGGGGAGCTGTTTTTT
CDR3: CASSLDLERLTGELFF
V: TRBV7-8
J: TRBJ2-2
size: few
D: -

DNA: TGTGCCAGCAGCAGCCAGGGGCATCCCACAGATACGCAGTATTTT
CDR3: CASSSQGHPTDTQYF
V: TRBV7-2
J: TRBJ2-3
size: -
D: -

DNA: TGTGCCACCAAATTAGGGGGTCCACAAGAGACCCAGTACTTC
CDR3: CATKLGGPQETQYF
V: TRBV6-1
J: TRBJ2-5
size: -
D: -

DNA: TGTGCCAGCAGCCCATCGGTAGCGGGAGTTCGAGAGCAGTTCTTC
CDR3: CASSPSVAGVREQFF
V: TRBV7-2
J: TRBJ2-1
size: -
D: TRBD2

DNA: TGCAGTGCTACCGAAGCGAGCTCCTACAATGAGCAGTTCTTC
CDR3: CSATEASSYNEQFF
V: TRBV20-1
J: TRBJ2-1
size: few
D: -

DNA: TGTGCCAGCAGTTTAGGCAGGGGGCAGAACACTGAAGCTTTCTTT
CDR3: CASSLGRGQNTEAFF
V: TRBV12-3/TRBV12-4
J: TRBJ1-1
size: few
D: TRBD1

DNA: TGTGCCAGCAGCGGGCGGACTAGTAATGAGCAGTTCTTC
CDR3: CASSGRTSNEQFF
V: TRBV7-3
J: TRBJ2-1
size: -
D: TRBD2

DNA: TGTGCCAGCAGTTGGGACTACTCTTTCGAGCAGTACTTC
CDR3: CASSWDYSFEQYF
V: TRBV12-3/TRBV12-4
J: TRBJ2-7
size: -
D: TRBD2

DNA: TGTGCCAGCAACCGACCGCAGGGCACTGAAGCTTTCTTT
CDR3: CASNRPQGTEAFF
V: TRBV6-2/TRBV6-3
J: TRBJ1-1
size: -
D: -

DNA: TGTGCCAGCAGGGAGACTAGCGGGAGCAGCACAGATACGCAGTATTTT
CDR3: CASRETSGSSTDTQYF
V: TRBV2
J: TRBJ2-3
size: -
D: TRBD2

DNA: TGTGCCAGCAGTGCCCGAGGGGTGAACACTGAAGCTTTCTTT
CDR3: CASSARGVNTEAFF
V: TRBV12-3/TRBV12-4
J: TRBJ1-1
size: -
D: -

DNA: TGTGCCAGCAGTAACCCAGGGGGCCTGGAGACCCAGTACTTC
CDR3: CASSNPGGLETQYF
V: TRBV12-3/TRBV12-4
J: TRBJ2-5
size: few
D: TRBD1

DNA: TGCAGTGCTCGCAAGCTCAGTACGTACCAGCCCCAGCATTTT
CDR3: CSARKLSTYQPQHF
V: TRBV20-1
J: TRBJ1-5
size: few
D: -

DNA: TGTGCCAGCAGCCCGATCTGGGGGGCGGAGGAGACCCAGTACTTC
CDR3: CASSPIWGAEETQYF
V: TRBV14
J: TRBJ2-5
size: few
D: -

DNA: TGTGCTAGCAGCCCGGACAGAACCCTGGAGACCCAGTACTTC
CDR3: CASSPDRTLETQYF
V: TRBV7-7
J: TRBJ2-5
size: -
D: -

DNA: TGTGCCAGCAGCCCCACCGGGAGACCCTACGAGCAGTACTTC
CDR3: CASSPTGRPYEQYF
V: TRBV11-1
J: TRBJ2-7
size: few
D: -

DNA: TGCAGTGCTAGAGAACAGAACTACGAGCAGTACTTC
CDR3: CSAREQNYEQYF
V: TRBV20-1
J: TRBJ2-7
size: many
D: -

DNA: TGTGCCAGCAGCCGGGACTTCTCCTACGAGCAGTACTTC
CDR3: CASSRDFSYEQYF
V: TRBV7-2
J: TRBJ2-7
size: many
D: -

DNA: TGCAGCGCCACCGGACAGGGGAGGGAGACCCAGTACTTC
CDR3: CSATGQGRETQYF
V: TRBV29-1
J: TRBJ2-5
size: few
D: TRBD1

DNA: TGCAGTGTGACTAGCGGGTCGCACGAGCAGTACTTC
CDR3: CSVTSGSHEQYF
V: TRBV20-1
J: TRBJ2-7
size: -
D: TRBD2

DNA: TGCGCCAGCAGGGCCGGGATCCAAACCTACGAGCAGTACTTC
CDR3: CASRAGIQTYEQYF
V: TRBV5-1
J: TRBJ2-7
size: -
D: -

DNA: TGTGCCAGCACCGGACTAACCCGGGAGACCCAGTACTTC
CDR3: CASTGLTRETQYF
V: TRBV12-3/TRBV12-4
J: TRBJ2-5
size: many
D: -

DNA: TGCAGTGCTAGCCGGACTAGCTCCGAGCAGTACTTC
CDR3: CSASRTSSEQYF
V: TRBV20-1
J: TRBJ2-7
size: few
D: TRBD2

DNA: TGCAGAGCACAGGGACCAACTAGCACAGATACGCAGTATTTT
CDR3: CRAQGPTSTDTQYF
V: TRBV20-1
J: TRBJ2-3
size: few
D: -